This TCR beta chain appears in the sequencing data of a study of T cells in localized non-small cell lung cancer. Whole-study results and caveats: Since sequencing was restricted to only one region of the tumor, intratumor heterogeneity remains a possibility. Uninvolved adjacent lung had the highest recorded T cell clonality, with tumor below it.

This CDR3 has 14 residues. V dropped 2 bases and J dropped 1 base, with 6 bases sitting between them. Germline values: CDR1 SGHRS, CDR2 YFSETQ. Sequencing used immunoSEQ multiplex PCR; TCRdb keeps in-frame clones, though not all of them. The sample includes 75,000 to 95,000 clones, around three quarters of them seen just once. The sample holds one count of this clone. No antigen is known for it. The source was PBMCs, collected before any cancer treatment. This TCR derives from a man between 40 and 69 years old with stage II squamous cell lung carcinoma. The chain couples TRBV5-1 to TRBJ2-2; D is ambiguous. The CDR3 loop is CASSLPGNTGELFF. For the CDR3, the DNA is TGCGCCAGCAGCTTACCCGGGAACACCGGGGAGCTGTTTTTT. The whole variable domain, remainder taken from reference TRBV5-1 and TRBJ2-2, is KAGVTQTPRYLIKTRGQQVTLSCSPISGHRSVSWYQQTPGQGLQFLFEYFSETQRNKGNFPGRFSGRQFSNSRSEMNVSTLELGDSALYLCASSLPGNTGELFFGEGSRLTVL.